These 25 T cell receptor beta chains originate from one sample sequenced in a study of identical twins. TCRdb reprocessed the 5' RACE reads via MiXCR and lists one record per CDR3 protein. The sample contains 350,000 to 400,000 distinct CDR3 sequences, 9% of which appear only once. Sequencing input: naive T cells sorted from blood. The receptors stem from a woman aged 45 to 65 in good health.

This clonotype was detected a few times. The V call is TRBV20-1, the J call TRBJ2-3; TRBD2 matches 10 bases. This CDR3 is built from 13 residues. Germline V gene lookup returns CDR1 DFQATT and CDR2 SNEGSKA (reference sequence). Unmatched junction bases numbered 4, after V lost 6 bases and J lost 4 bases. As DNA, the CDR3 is TGCAGTGCCCGAGCGGGAGGGCCAGATACGCAGTATTTT. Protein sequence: CSARAGGPDTQYF.

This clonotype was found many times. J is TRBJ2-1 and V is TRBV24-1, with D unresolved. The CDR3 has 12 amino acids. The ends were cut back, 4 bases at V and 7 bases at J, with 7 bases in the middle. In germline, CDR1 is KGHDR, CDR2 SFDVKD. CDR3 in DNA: TGTGCCACCAGTGACCCGAGGAATGAGCAGTTCTTC. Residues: CATSDPRNEQFF.

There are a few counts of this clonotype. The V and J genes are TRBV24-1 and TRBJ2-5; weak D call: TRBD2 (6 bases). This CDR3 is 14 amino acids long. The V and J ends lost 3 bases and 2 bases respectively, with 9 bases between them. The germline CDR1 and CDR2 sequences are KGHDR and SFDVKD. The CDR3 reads CATSDHGGQETQYF. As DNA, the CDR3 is TGTGCCACCAGTGATCATGGGGGGCAAGAGACCCAGTACTTC.

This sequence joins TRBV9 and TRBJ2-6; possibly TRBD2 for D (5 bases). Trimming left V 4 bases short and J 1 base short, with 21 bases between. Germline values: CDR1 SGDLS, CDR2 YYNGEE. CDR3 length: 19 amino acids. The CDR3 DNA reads TGTGCCAGCAGCCCCCGCTTAAGCGGAGGAGGATCTGGGGCCAACGTCCTGACTTTC. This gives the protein CASSPRLSGGGSGANVLTF.

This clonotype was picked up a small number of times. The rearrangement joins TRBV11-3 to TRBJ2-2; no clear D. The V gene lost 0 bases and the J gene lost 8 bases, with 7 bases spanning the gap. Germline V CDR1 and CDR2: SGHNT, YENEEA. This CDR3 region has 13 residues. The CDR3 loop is CASSLEGLGELFF. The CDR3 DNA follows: TGTGCCAGCAGCTTAGAAGGGCTTGGGGAGCTGTTTTTT. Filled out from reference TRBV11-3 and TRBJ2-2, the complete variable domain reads EAGVVQSPRYKIIEKKQPVAFWCNPISGHNTLYWYLQNLGQGPELLIRYENEEAVDDSQLPKDRFSAERLKGVDSTLKIQPAELGDSAVYLCASSLEGLGELFFGEGSRLTVL.

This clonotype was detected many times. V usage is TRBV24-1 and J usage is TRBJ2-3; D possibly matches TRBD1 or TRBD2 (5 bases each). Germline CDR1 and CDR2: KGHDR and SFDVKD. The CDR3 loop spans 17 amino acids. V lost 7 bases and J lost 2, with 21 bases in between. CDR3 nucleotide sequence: TGTGCCACCAGGGGGGTCGCGAGGCAGGAAATCACAGATACGCAGTATTTT. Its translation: CATRGVARQEITDTQYF.

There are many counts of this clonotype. Written as DNA, the CDR3 is TGTGCTAGTGGTTTGGGAGGACATTTCGAGCAGTACTTC. Translation gives CASGLGGHFEQYF. V gene TRBV12-5 combines with J gene TRBJ2-7; maybe TRBD1 (5 bases). The CDR3 covers 13 residues. The V and J ends lost 1 base and 6 bases respectively, with 10 bases between them. Germline V CDR1 and CDR2: LGHNT, FRNRAP.

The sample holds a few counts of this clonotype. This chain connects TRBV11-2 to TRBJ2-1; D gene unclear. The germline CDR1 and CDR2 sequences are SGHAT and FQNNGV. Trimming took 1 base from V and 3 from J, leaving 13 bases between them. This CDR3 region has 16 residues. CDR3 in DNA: TGTGCCAGCAGCTTAGGGACCCTAAGGTACTACAATGAGCAGTTCTTC. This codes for CASSLGTLRYYNEQFF.

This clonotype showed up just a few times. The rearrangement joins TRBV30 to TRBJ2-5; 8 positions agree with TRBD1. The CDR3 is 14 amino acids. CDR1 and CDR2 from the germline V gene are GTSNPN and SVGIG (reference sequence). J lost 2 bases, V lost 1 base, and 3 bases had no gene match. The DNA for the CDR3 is TGTGCCTGGAGTGCAGGGGGCACACAAGAGACCCAGTACTTC. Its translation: CAWSAGGTQETQYF.

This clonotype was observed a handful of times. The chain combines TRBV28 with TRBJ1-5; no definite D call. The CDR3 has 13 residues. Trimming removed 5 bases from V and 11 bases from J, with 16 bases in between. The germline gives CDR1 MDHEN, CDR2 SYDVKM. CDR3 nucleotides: TGTGCCAGCAGTCCGACCAGGCTCCGGTCCCAGCATTTT. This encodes CASSPTRLRSQHF.

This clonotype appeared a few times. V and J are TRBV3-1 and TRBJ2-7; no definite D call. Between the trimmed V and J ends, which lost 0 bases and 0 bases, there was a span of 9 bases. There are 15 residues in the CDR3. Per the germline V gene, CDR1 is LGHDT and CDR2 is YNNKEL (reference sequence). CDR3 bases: TGTGCCAGCAGCCAAGATGGGGATAGCTCCTACGAGCAGTACTTC. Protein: CASSQDGDSSYEQYF.

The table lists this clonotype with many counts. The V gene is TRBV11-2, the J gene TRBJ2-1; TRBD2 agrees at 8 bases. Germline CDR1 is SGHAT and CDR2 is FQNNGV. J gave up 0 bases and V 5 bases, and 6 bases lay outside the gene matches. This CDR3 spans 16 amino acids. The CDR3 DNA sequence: TGTGCCAGCAGCCCCCGGGGGGGGCCCTCCTACAATGAGCAGTTCTTC. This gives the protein CASSPRGGPSYNEQFF.

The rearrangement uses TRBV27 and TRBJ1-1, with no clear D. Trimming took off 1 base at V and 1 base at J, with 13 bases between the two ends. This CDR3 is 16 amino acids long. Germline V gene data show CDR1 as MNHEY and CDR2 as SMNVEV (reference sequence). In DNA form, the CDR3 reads TGTGCCAGCAGTTTATTCGCCCGCCCAGGGAACACTGAAGCTTTCTTT. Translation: CASSLFARPGNTEAFF.

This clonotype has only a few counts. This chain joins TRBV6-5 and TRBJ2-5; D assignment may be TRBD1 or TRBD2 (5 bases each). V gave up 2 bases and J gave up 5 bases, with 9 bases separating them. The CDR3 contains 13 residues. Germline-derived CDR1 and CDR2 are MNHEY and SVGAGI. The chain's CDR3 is CASSYGTMETQYF. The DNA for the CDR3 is TGTGCCAGCAGTTACGGGACGATGGAGACCCAGTACTTC.

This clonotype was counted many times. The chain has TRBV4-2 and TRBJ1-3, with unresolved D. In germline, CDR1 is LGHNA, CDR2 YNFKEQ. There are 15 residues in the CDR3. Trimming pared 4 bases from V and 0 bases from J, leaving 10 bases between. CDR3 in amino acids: CASSRSLLSGNTIYF. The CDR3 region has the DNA TGTGCCAGCAGCCGGTCCCTACTCTCTGGAAACACCATATATTTT.

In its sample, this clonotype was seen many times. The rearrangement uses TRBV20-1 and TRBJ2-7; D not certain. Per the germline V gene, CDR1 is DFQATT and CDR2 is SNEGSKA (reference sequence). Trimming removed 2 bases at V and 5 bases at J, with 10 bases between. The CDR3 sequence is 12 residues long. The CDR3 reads CSARKAQNEQYF. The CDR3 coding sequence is TGCAGTGCTAGAAAGGCTCAAAACGAGCAGTACTTC.

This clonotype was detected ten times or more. The CDR3 loop is CASRGRGGKQPQHF. The CDR3 nucleotides are TGTGCCAGCAGGGGCAGGGGCGGTAAACAGCCCCAGCATTTT. The chain couples TRBV6-1 to TRBJ1-5, with a weak D call TRBD1 (6 bases). The CDR3 runs to 14 residues. Trimming stripped 6 bases from V and 7 bases from J, with 16 bases between. Germline-derived CDR1 and CDR2 are MNHNS and SASEGT.

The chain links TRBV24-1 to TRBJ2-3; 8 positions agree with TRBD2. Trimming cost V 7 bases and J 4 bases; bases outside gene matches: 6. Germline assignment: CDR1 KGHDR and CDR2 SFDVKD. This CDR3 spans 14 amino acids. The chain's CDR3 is CATSLSGESDTQYF. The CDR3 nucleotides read TGTGCCACCAGCCTTAGCGGGGAGTCAGATACGCAGTATTTT.

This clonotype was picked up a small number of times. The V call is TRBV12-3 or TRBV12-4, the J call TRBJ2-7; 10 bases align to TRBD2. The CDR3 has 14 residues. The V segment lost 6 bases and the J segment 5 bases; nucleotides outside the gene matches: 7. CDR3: CASSRAGGLDEQYF. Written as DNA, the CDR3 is TGTGCCAGCAGCCGAGCGGGAGGGCTGGACGAGCAGTACTTC.

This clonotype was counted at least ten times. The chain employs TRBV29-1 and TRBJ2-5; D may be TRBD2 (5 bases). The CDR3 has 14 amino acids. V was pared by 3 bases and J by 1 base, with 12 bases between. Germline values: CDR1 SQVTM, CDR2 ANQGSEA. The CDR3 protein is CSVDKEAAQETQYF. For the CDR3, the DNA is TGCAGCGTTGATAAAGAAGCGGCCCAAGAGACCCAGTACTTC. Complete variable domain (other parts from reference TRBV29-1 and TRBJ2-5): SAVISQKPSRDICQRGTSLTIQCQVDSQVTMMFWYRQQPGQSLTLIATANQGSEATYESGFVIDKFPISRPNLTFSTLTVSNMSPEDSSIYLCSVDKEAAQETQYFGPGTRLLVL.

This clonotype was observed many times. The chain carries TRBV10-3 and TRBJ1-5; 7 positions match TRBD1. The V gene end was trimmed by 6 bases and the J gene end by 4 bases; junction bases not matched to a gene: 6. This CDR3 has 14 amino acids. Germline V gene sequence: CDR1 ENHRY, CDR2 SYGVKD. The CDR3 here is CAISRGTDNQPQHF. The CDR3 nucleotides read TGTGCCATCAGCCGGGGGACAGATAATCAGCCCCAGCATTTT.

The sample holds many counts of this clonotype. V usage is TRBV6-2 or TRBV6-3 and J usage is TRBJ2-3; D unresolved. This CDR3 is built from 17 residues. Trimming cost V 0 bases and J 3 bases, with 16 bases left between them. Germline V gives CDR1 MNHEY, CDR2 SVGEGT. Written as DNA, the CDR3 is TGTGCCAGCAGTTACTCCACTCTAGAGTATGGTACAGATACGCAGTATTTT. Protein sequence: CASSYSTLEYGTDTQYF.

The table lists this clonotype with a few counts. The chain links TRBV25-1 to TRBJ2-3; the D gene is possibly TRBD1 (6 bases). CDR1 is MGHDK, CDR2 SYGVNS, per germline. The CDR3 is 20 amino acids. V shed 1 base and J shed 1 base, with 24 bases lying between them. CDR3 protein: CASSESWGQGSLKGTDTQYF. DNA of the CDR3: TGTGCCAGCAGTGAATCATGGGGGCAGGGATCCCTCAAGGGCACAGATACGCAGTATTTT.

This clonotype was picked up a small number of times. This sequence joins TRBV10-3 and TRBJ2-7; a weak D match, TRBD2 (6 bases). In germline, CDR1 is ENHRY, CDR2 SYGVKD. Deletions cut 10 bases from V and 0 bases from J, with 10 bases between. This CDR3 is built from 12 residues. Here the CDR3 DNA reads TGTGCCACCGGCGGGGCCTCCTACGAGCAGTACGTC. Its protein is CATGGASYEQYV.

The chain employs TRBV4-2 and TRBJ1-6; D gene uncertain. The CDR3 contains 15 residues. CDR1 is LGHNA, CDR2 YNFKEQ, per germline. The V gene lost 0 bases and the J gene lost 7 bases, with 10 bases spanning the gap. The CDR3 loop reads CASSQDRITNSPLHF. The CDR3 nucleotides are TGTGCCAGCAGCCAAGACAGAATCACAAATTCACCCCTCCACTTT.